These T cell receptor beta chains were read from a single sample in a study of blood T cell repertoires in COVID-19. Produced via immunoSEQ multiplex PCR; TCRdb's table is partial and in-frame only. The data contain about 330,000 clones, 80% to 90% of them seen just once; the ten biggest clones take up less than 5.5%. The specimen was PBMCs or T cells enriched from blood (not recorded which). Source of these receptors: a man under 40 who had recovered from COVID-19. Each CDR3 is given with its conserved first and last residue. The D gene is left open where the match is weak. The size entry is marked missing in some rows and otherwise reads once, few, many or a size class.

d_call clone_size j_call v_call cdr3_aa cdr3_nt
TRBD1 . TRBJ1-2 TRBV5-1 CASSLDHTGVNGYTF TGCGCCAGCAGCTTGGACCATACAGGGGTGAATGGCTACACCTTC
TRBD1 . TRBJ2-2 TRBV19 CASTPWDRGTGELFF TGTGCCAGTACTCCTTGGGACAGGGGGACCGGGGAGCTGTTTTTT
TRBD1 . TRBJ1-2 TRBV29-1 CSVGGQGGEGYTF TGCAGCGTGGGGGGACAGGGAGGGGAAGGCTACACCTTC
. . TRBJ1-3 TRBV7-9 CASSDINRPGNTIYF TGTGCCAGCAGCGACATTAACCGCCCTGGAAACACCATATATTTT
TRBD2 . TRBJ2-1 TRBV14 CASSQTLAGVSSYNEQFF TGTGCCAGCAGCCAAACGCTAGCGGGGGTAAGCTCCTACAATGAGCAGTTCTTC
TRBD1 . TRBJ2-5 TRBV7-2 CASSPGGLGRTQYF TGTGCCAGCAGCCCAGGGGGATTAGGGAGGACCCAGTACTTC
TRBD1 . TRBJ1-6 TRBV30 CAWSVRDRSGSPLHF TGTGCCTGGAGTGTAAGGGACAGGTCCGGTTCACCCCTCCACTTT
. . TRBJ1-3 TRBV6-6 CASSYSTSSGNTIYF TGTGCCAGCAGTTACTCGACAAGCTCTGGAAACACCATATATTTT
. . TRBJ1-2 TRBV6-1 CASSESYRLAGATF TGTGCCAGCAGTGAATCTTATCGACTGGCAGGGGCCACCTTC
TRBD1 . TRBJ1-4 TRBV13 CASSLMGQGDEKLFF TGTGCCAGCAGCTTAATGGGACAGGGGGATGAAAAACTGTTTTTT
. few TRBJ1-2 TRBV7-9 CASAIEVGDGYTF TGTGCCAGCGCGATAGAGGTAGGCGATGGCTACACCTTC
. . TRBJ1-2 TRBV28 CASRNPGSLPYGYTF TGTGCCAGCAGGAACCCCGGGTCCTTGCCTTATGGCTACACCTTC
. . TRBJ2-4 TRBV16 CASSLPPRSKNIQYF TGTGCCAGCAGCCTACCGCCCAGGTCCAAAAACATTCAGTACTTC
. few TRBJ1-5 TRBV7-9 CASSFSPTGSANQPQHF TGTGCCAGCAGCTTTAGCCCCACAGGGTCTGCAAATCAGCCCCAGCATTTT
. once TRBJ2-7 TRBV27 CASSRQGGDEQYF TGTGCCAGCAGCAGACAGGGCGGGGACGAGCAGTACTTC
TRBD1 . TRBJ2-7 TRBV9 CASSARDSGFYEQYF TGTGCCAGCAGCGCAAGGGACAGTGGCTTCTACGAGCAGTACTTC
TRBD1 few TRBJ1-5 TRBV7-2 CASSLYGTGGNQPQHF TGTGCCAGCAGCTTATACGGGACAGGGGGCAATCAGCCCCAGCATTTT
. . TRBJ2-1 TRBV4-1 CASSQDRRGNEQFF TGCGCCAGCAGCCAAGATAGGCGGGGCAATGAGCAGTTCTTC